These T cell receptor beta chains were read from a single sample in a study of naive and memory T cell subsets. TCRdb re-analysed the UMI-ligation and nested PCR reads in MiXCR, keeping a single row per CDR3 protein. The sample shows over 8,500 distinct CDR3 sequences, less than 7% of them seen only once. Sequences were obtained from CD4+ TEMRA cells from blood. These receptors were taken from a human donor in good health. Each CDR3 is given with its conserved first and last residue. D genes are given only for firm matches. The listing skips clone size in some rows; elsewhere it reads once, few, many or a size class.

TRBV5-1,TRBJ2-7,NA,many,TGCGCCAGCAGCTTGGCTCCCCGGGCCTCGATAGTCGAGCAGTACTTC,CASSLAPRASIVEQYF
TRBV4-2,TRBJ2-4,NA,many,TGTGCCAGCAGCCAAGAGGGTCCCAGGGGACGTCGGGTCAACATTCAGTACTTC,CASSQEGPRGRRVNIQYF
TRBV7-7,TRBJ2-5,TRBD2,NA,TGTGCTAGCAGCTTAGTAGCGGGAGCGGGGGTGGAGACCCAGTACTTC,CASSLVAGAGVETQYF
TRBV18,TRBJ2-1,NA,many,TGTGCCAGCTCACCCCCAGCGGAGGCCTCCTACAATGAGCAGTTCTTC,CASSPPAEASYNEQFF
TRBV2,TRBJ1-1,NA,NA,TGTGCCAGCAGTGAACGGGGCGGGAACACTGAAGCTTTCTTT,CASSERGGNTEAFF
TRBV20-1,TRBJ1-5,NA,many,TGCAGTGCTAGAGGGGGTGGGTCGGGCAATCAGCCCCAGCATTTT,CSARGGGSGNQPQHF
TRBV25-1,TRBJ1-6,NA,many,TGTGCCAGCAGTGTTGGGAGCTCCTATAATTCACCCCTCCACTTT,CASSVGSSYNSPLHF
TRBV7-2,TRBJ2-4,NA,many,TGTGCCAGCAGCTCCTACGCCTTAAACATTCAGTACTTC,CASSSYALNIQYF
TRBV20-1,TRBJ2-3,TRBD2,many,TGCAGTGCTAGGGCGGGGGGGAAGGTAGATACGCAGTATTTT,CSARAGGKVDTQYF
TRBV27,TRBJ2-7,TRBD1,many,TGTGCCAGCAAAACAACAGGGGATCTACTTCGGGAGCAGTACTTC,CASKTTGDLLREQYF
TRBV12-3/TRBV12-4,TRBJ1-5,NA,NA,TGTGCCAGCAGTCGCACGGGGAGGGTCAATCAGCCCCAGCATTTT,CASSRTGRVNQPQHF
TRBV4-3,TRBJ2-7,TRBD1,few,TGCGCCAGCAGCCAGACCGGACAGGGATACGAGCAGTACTTC,CASSQTGQGYEQYF